This TCR beta chain was sequenced during a study of cytomegalovirus exposure and HLA in healthy donors (dated by TCRdb to 2017 to 2019). Turning to the overall study: The 666 repertoires of the first cohort and the roughly 110 validation repertoires were produced on the same platform, according to a later analysis. To predict cytomegalovirus infection status, the study brought together high-throughput TCR immunosequencing, statistical association of individual TCRs with disease status, and machine learning. Besides the first cohort of around 700 subjects, a separate validation cohort made up of about 120 different subjects was used. The study aimed to test whether signatures of past pathogen exposure could be identified by cataloging public T cell receptors.

The germline V gene encodes CDR1 SGHNT and CDR2 YYREEE (reference sequence). The junction carries 16 bases between V and J, which are trimmed by 3 bases and 9 bases respectively. Its CDR3 holds 15 amino acids, cysteine through phenylalanine. The DNA shown is the 45-base CDR3, in frame from base 1. This clone appeared once. Its recognized antigen is unknown. No qualities accompany the bases; no much larger clone lies one base away. Libraries were constructed by the immunoSEQ multiplex PCR assay. The original pipeline was this. A statistical classification framework was developed to diagnose cytomegalovirus status using the catalog of TCR beta chain sequences. Entries here come from immuneACCESS through TCRdb and include only in-frame sequences with V and J called. Some clones fail to appear in such tables; in the studies checked, an unresolved V gene covers under half of the shortfall, and the cause of the remainder is unknown. Clonal size and the V and J genes are those of that table, whereas D and trimming came from the DNA. Here the sample has tens of thousands of clones; approximately 93% occur a single time. Roughly 0.74% of the sample is taken by the ten largest.

The donors belonged to the validation cohort of about 120 subjects, which was separate from the approximately 700-subject first cohort. The study at large found these results: The study gave a list of under 200 TCR beta chains associated with cytomegalovirus. All 130 or so repertoires were used to score co-occurrence in the validation cohort in a later analysis, because that analysis had no HLA typing for the cohort. Subsequent analysis determined that TCRs grouped into clusters in the first cohort also showed a tendency toward co-occurrence across the 120 or so validation repertoires, and 85% to 95% of cluster scores exceeded 0. Most TCR sequences were observed very rarely across donors, whereas some public TCRs were present in many individuals. The authors suggested that the approach could potentially be generalized to other disease states and immunological phenotypes. In vitro tests confirmed that a few of the cytomegalovirus-associated TCR beta chains recognize cytomegalovirus antigens. The classifier was reported to diagnose cytomegalovirus status with high specificity and sensitivity in both the original and validation cohorts.

This TCR was recovered from a man younger than 35 in good health and CMV-seronegative. Sequenced input: PBMCs. Rearrangement joined TRBV5-4 to TRBJ1-6; there is no confident call for the D gene. The DNA sequence reads TGTGCCAGCAGCTCCCGTGTTGATGGTAGTTCACCCCTCCACTTT. Translated, it reads CASSSRVDGSSPLHF.